This T cell receptor (beta chain) is from a study of shared clonotypes between healthy human individuals. Here immunoSEQ multiplex PCR was the method, and the copy in TCRdb shows in-frame clones only, minus some. The sample yields over 950,000 clones, 70% to 85% seen once. The CDR3 contains 16 residues. The germline V and J ends were trimmed by 1 base and 7 bases, with 18 bases remaining between them. The germline CDR1 and CDR2 sequences are SGHRS and YFSETQ. Sequencing was carried out using memory CD4+ T cells from PBMCs. Documented subset: CD45RA-negative fraction. The chain employs TRBV5-1 and TRBJ1-5, with a tentative D call TRBD1 (6 bases). This TCR was recovered from a man between 18 and 35 years old in good health. Some clones in this sample may be carry-over from other donors' samples. The CDR3 reads CASSLTPAGAGQPQHF. CDR3 in DNA: TGCGCCAGCAGCTTGACACCAGCGGGGGCTGGCCAGCCCCAGCATTTT.